Following are 32 T cell receptor beta chains from one sample sequenced in a study of cytomegalovirus exposure and HLA in healthy donors. The PCR used 60 Vbeta and 13 Jbeta primers. Profiled with immunoSEQ multiplex PCR; TCRdb holds only in-frame clones, not every one. The sample carries 200,000 or so clones, 75% to 80% recorded once. Sample: PBMCs. Source of these receptors: a man younger than 35 in good health and CMV-seronegative.

V and J are TRBV9 and TRBJ2-2; 9 bases line up with TRBD2. The germline V gene has CDR1 SGDLS and CDR2 YYNGEE. The CDR3 covers 15 residues. V shed 5 bases and J 1 base; nucleotides not matched to a gene: 3. DNA for the CDR3: TGTGCCAGCAGTGCGGGGGGGCGGAACACCGGGGAGCTGTTTTTT. Protein: CASSAGGRNTGELFF.

The chain links TRBV28 to TRBJ1-3; D not resolved. Germline values: CDR1 MDHEN, CDR2 SYDVKM. V shed 7 bases and J shed 4 bases, with 11 bases lying between them. The CDR3 is made up of 13 amino acids. The CDR3 DNA reads as TGTGCCAGCAACATCGCCAGGGGAAACACCATATATTTT. This sequence encodes CASNIARGNTIYF.

The chain uses TRBV27 and TRBJ2-5; 11 bases agree with TRBD2. Trimming took 3 bases from V and 6 from J; bases not matched to a gene: 9. CDR3 size: 16 residues. Germline V gene data show CDR1 as MNHEY and CDR2 as SMNVEV (reference sequence). This CDR3 is CASSFRLAGSAKTQYF. For the CDR3, the DNA is TGTGCCAGCAGTTTCAGACTAGCGGGATCTGCGAAGACCCAGTACTTC.

This clone was detected a few times. The chain is built from TRBV28 and TRBJ1-5; TRBD1 matches 10 bases. V shed 4 bases and J 2 bases; nucleotides not matched to a gene: 8. Germline CDR1 reads MDHEN; CDR2 reads SYDVKM. The CDR3 runs 17 residues. Here the CDR3 reads CASSWGQGIGGNQPQHF. In DNA form, the CDR3 reads TGTGCCAGCAGTTGGGGACAGGGGATCGGCGGCAATCAGCCCCAGCATTTT.

The V and J genes are TRBV7-9 and TRBJ2-7, with 9 bases identical to TRBD1. Germline loops: CDR1 SEHNR, CDR2 FQNEAQ (reference sequence). V was clipped by 7 bases and J by 2 bases; unmatched bases: 6. This CDR3 region has 14 residues. CDR3 DNA: TGTGCCAGCAAAGGACAGGGGTACCCCTACGAGCAGTACTTC. Protein sequence: CASKGQGYPYEQYF.

The V and J genes are TRBV6-5 and TRBJ1-2; D ambiguous. Germline values: CDR1 MNHEY, CDR2 SVGAGI. The CDR3 loop spans 12 amino acids. Trimming removed 2 bases at V and 8 bases at J, with 9 bases between. As DNA, the CDR3 is TGTGCCAGCAGTTACGTCACGGGGGGCTACACCTTC. This gives the protein CASSYVTGGYTF.

The chain joins TRBV25-1 to TRBJ1-2; 7 bases match TRBD1. The trim removed 3 bases at V and 4 bases at J, leaving 2 bases unmatched. Germline V gene data show CDR1 as MGHDK and CDR2 as SYGVNS. CDR3 length: 13 residues. In nucleotides, the CDR3 is TGTGCCAGCAGTGAGGGACAGATCTATGGCTACACCTTC. This codes for CASSEGQIYGYTF.

The V gene is TRBV15, the J gene TRBJ1-3, with a possible D match to TRBD1 (5 bases). Germline V gene sequence: CDR1 LNHNV, CDR2 YYDKDF (reference sequence). The V and J ends lost 3 bases and 3 bases respectively, with 15 bases between them. CDR3 length equals 16 residues. CDR3 nucleotides: TGTGCCACCAGCAGCCCTAGGGCAGGGTTTGGAAACACCATATATTTT. It translates to CATSSPRAGFGNTIYF.

CDR3 loop: CASSPQSGLAGTYNEQFF. Written as DNA, the CDR3 is TGCGCCAGCAGCCCGCAGTCTGGACTAGCGGGTACATACAATGAGCAGTTCTTC. The rearrangement uses TRBV4-1 and TRBJ2-1; TRBD2 agrees at 11 bases. The germline V gene encodes CDR1 MGHRA and CDR2 YSYEKL. With 4 bases clipped from V and 4 bases from J, the junction kept 12 bases outside the gene matches. This CDR3 has 18 residues.

The rearrangement uses TRBV7-9 and TRBJ2-1, with TRBD2 identical over 11 bases. The V gene end was trimmed by 5 bases and the J gene end by 1 base; junction bases not matched to a gene: 7. The CDR3 contains 17 residues. Per the germline V gene, CDR1 is SEHNR and CDR2 is FQNEAQ (reference sequence). The CDR3 is CASSPTTSGTSYNEQFF. The CDR3 DNA reads as TGTGCCAGCAGCCCGACGACTAGCGGGACATCCTACAATGAGCAGTTCTTC.

The chain links TRBV19 to TRBJ2-5; 10 nucleotides align to TRBD2. J gave up 4 bases and V 2 bases, and 22 bases lay outside the gene matches. CDR3 length: 21 amino acids. Germline V gene sequence: CDR1 LNHDA, CDR2 SQIVND (reference sequence). The CDR3 sequence is CASSIKIIGLAGATGSETQYF. For the CDR3, the DNA is TGTGCCAGTAGTATAAAAATCATAGGGCTAGCGGGAGCCACGGGGTCAGAGACCCAGTACTTC.

The V gene is TRBV7-2, the J gene TRBJ2-7, with 9 bases lining up with TRBD2. The CDR3 is 15 residues long. Germline CDR1 reads SGHTA; CDR2 reads FQGNSA. Trimming removed 3 bases from V and 0 bases from J; junction bases left unmatched: 3. CDR3 nucleotide sequence: TGTGCCAGCAGCTTTGGCGGGGGGGTCTCCTACGAGCAGTACTTC. It specifies CASSFGGGVSYEQYF.

The rearrangement links TRBV7-2 to TRBJ2-5; 7 positions agree with TRBD1. CDR1 and CDR2 from the germline V gene are SGHTA and FQGNSA. The CDR3 length is 14 residues. Trimming at V came to 5 bases and at J to 5 bases, leaving 8 bases not matched to a gene. The DNA for the CDR3 is TGTGCCAGCAGCCCCCGCAGGGGGACGGAGACCCAGTACTTC. Amino acid sequence: CASSPRRGTETQYF.

The V call is TRBV30, the J call TRBJ2-5; D unresolved. The end of the DNA aligns better with TRBJ2-7, so the J call may be wrong. The CDR3 runs 12 residues. Germline V gene data show CDR1 as GTSNPN and CDR2 as SVGIG (reference sequence). In DNA, the CDR3 is TGTGCCTGGAGTCCTCGATGGGGCGAGCAGTACTTC. Translated, it gives CAWSPRWGEQYF.

The chain is built from TRBV5-1 and TRBJ2-1; tentative D call: TRBD2 (5 bases). The germline CDR1 and CDR2 sequences are SGHRS and YFSETQ. V was cut by 0 bases and J by 1 base, with 11 bases left in between. The CDR3 runs to 16 residues. The CDR3 DNA reads as TGCGCCAGCAGCTTGGCGTCTAGCACTTCCTACAATGAGCAGTTCTTC. Translated: CASSLASSTSYNEQFF.

The chain employs TRBV6-5 and TRBJ2-2, with D unclear. From germline, CDR1 is MNHEY and CDR2 SVGAGI. This CDR3 region has 11 residues. V was clipped by 4 bases and J by 6 bases, with 3 bases between them. CDR3 sequence (DNA): TGTGCCAGCAGTTCCGCCGGGGAGCTGTTTTTT. This gives the protein CASSSAGELFF.

This sequence joins TRBV4-3 and TRBJ2-3; D gene unclear. The CDR3 length is 13 residues. The V gene's germline CDR1 is LGHNA and CDR2 YSLEER. V gave up 1 base and J gave up 4 bases, with 6 bases separating them. The CDR3 spells CASSQVQSDTQYF. The CDR3 DNA reads as TGCGCCAGCAGCCAAGTTCAATCAGATACGCAGTATTTT.

CDR3 sequence reads: CAWSARRTSGGANTQYF. The CDR3 bases are TGTGCCTGGAGTGCTCGACGGACTAGCGGGGGGGCTAATACGCAGTATTTT. V gene TRBV30 combines with J gene TRBJ2-3, with TRBD2 identical over 15 bases. After removal of 1 base from V and 7 bases from J, the junction contained 9 bases not matched to a gene. This CDR3 comprises 17 residues. Germline CDR1 and CDR2: GTSNPN and SVGIG (reference sequence).

This chain connects TRBV10-3 to TRBJ1-6; D perhaps matches TRBD1 (5 bases). The CDR3 totals 16 residues. V was clipped by 2 bases and J by 7 bases, with 15 bases between them. Germline values: CDR1 ENHRY, CDR2 SYGVKD. The CDR3 protein is CAISEGQGPPNSPLHF. The CDR3, as DNA: TGTGCCATCAGTGAGGGCCAGGGTCCTCCCAATTCACCCCTCCACTTT.

Regarding this clone: In the same sample, other DNA sequences code for this CDR3. The chain uses TRBV19 and TRBJ2-2; D remains unclear. Per the germline V gene, CDR1 is LNHDA and CDR2 is SQIVND (reference sequence). V lost 3 bases to trimming and J lost 3 bases, with 5 bases between them. The CDR3 extends over 13 amino acids. The CDR3 region has the DNA TGTGCCAGTAGTATCTCTGACACCGGGGAGCTGTTTTTT. This codes for CASSISDTGELFF. Full variable domain (rest looked up from reference TRBV19 and TRBJ2-2): DGGITQSPKYLFRKEGQNVTLSCEQNLNHDAMYWYRQDPGQGLRLIYYSQIVNDFQKGDIAEGYSVSREKKESFPLTVTSAQKNPTAFYLCASSISDTGELFFGEGSRLTVL.

The J gene is TRBJ1-6, the V gene TRBV5-5; a possible D gene is TRBD1 (5 bases). V lost 0 bases and J lost 5, with 6 bases in between. In germline, CDR1 is SGHKS, CDR2 YYEKEE (reference sequence). This CDR3 spans 14 amino acids. CDR3 in DNA: TGTGCCAGCAGCTTGGAACAGGATAATTCACCCCTCCACTTT. Encoded protein: CASSLEQDNSPLHF.

This clone has just a few counts. This rearrangement joins TRBV7-3 to TRBJ2-5, with TRBD1 matching over 8 bases. With 5 bases clipped from V and 4 bases from J, the junction kept 6 bases outside the gene matches. This CDR3 is 14 amino acids long. The germline V gene encodes CDR1 SGHTA and CDR2 FQGTGA. The CDR3 nucleotides are TGTGCCAGCAGCATGACAGGGGCGGGAGAGACCCAGTACTTC. This translates into CASSMTGAGETQYF. Supplemented by reference TRBV7-3 and TRBJ2-5, the full variable domain reads GAGVSQTPSNKVTEKGKYVELRCDPISGHTALYWYRQSLGQGPEFLIYFQGTGAADDSGLPNDRFFAVRPEGSVSTLKIQRTERGDSAVYLCASSMTGAGETQYFGPGTRLLVL.

V is TRBV19 and J is TRBJ1-3, with D uncertain. CDR3 length: 15 amino acids. Germline V CDR1 and CDR2: LNHDA, SQIVND (reference sequence). V lost 3 bases, J lost 0 bases, and 9 bases lay in between. DNA of the CDR3: TGTGCCAGTAGTATGAAGGCGGCCTCTGGAAACACCATATATTTT. Its protein is CASSMKAASGNTIYF.

The chain uses TRBV25-1 and TRBJ2-1; no firm D call. The germline V and J ends were trimmed by 6 bases and 5 bases, with 8 bases remaining between them. Germline V gene sequence: CDR1 MGHDK, CDR2 SYGVNS. The CDR3 is made up of 12 amino acids. The CDR3: CASRSSDNEQFF. In DNA form, the CDR3 reads TGTGCCAGCAGATCGTCAGACAATGAGCAGTTCTTC. Full variable domain (outside the CDR3, taken from reference TRBV25-1 and TRBJ2-1): EADIYQTPRYLVIGTGKKITLECSQTMGHDKMYWYQQDPGMELHLIHYSYGVNSTEKGDLSSESTVSRIRTEHFPLTLESARPSHTSQYLCASRSSDNEQFFGPGTRLTVL.

This clone was detected a few times. The chain recombines TRBV5-4 with TRBJ2-1; 8 bases are shared with TRBD2. Germline assignment: CDR1 SGHNT and CDR2 YYREEE (reference sequence). The CDR3 extends over 16 amino acids. Trimming removed 0 bases from V and 3 bases from J; junction bases left unmatched: 5. The CDR3 sequence: CASSLAGGGVYNEQFF. In nucleotides, the CDR3 is TGTGCCAGCAGCTTGGCCGGGGGGGGTGTCTACAATGAGCAGTTCTTC.

V is TRBV18 and J is TRBJ1-5; D gene unclear. The CDR3 consists of 17 residues. Between the trimmed V and J ends, which lost 2 bases and 6 bases, there was a span of 20 bases. Per the germline V gene, CDR1 is KGHSH and CDR2 is LQKENI. The CDR3 here is CASSPATLMGAGQPQHF. DNA for the CDR3: TGTGCCAGCTCACCAGCGACCCTTATGGGCGCGGGTCAGCCCCAGCATTTT.

The chain carries TRBV6-5 and TRBJ2-1; TRBD2 matches 8 bases. Per germline, CDR1 MNHEY and CDR2 SVGAGI. The CDR3 runs to 15 residues. The V and J ends lost 2 bases and 8 bases, in that order; junction bases with no gene match: 8. CDR3 sequence reads: CASSYGTRAFHEQFF. For the CDR3, the DNA is TGTGCCAGCAGTTACGGGACTAGGGCTTTTCATGAGCAGTTCTTC.

The chain links TRBV28 to TRBJ1-1; possible D gene TRBD1, 5 bases. The CDR3 is 15 residues long. Germline lookup yields CDR1 MDHEN and CDR2 SYDVKM. Trimming took off 2 bases at V and 5 bases at J, with 15 bases between the two ends. The CDR3 sequence is CASSLRSRVGTEAFF. The CDR3 DNA is TGTGCCAGCAGTTTACGGTCCAGGGTAGGAACTGAAGCTTTCTTT. Complete variable domain (other parts from reference TRBV28 and TRBJ1-1): DVKVTQSSRYLVKRTGEKVFLECVQDMDHENMFWYRQDPGLGLRLIYFSYDVKMKEKGDIPEGYSVSREKKERFSLILESASTNQTSMYLCASSLRSRVGTEAFFGQGTRLTVV.

The CDR3 is CASSPAGQNSYEQYF. The DNA of the CDR3 is TGTGCCAGCAGCCCAGCAGGACAAAATAGCTACGAGCAGTACTTC. The gene calls are TRBV28 and TRBJ2-7, with D perhaps matching TRBD1 (5 bases). Trimming took off 6 bases at V and 3 bases at J, with 18 bases between the two ends. Germline CDR1 and CDR2: MDHEN and SYDVKM. There are 15 residues in the CDR3.

The V and J genes are TRBV5-1 and TRBJ1-4; TRBD1 agrees at 11 bases. V dropped 4 bases and J dropped 10; count of bases not matched to a gene: 12. From germline, CDR1 is SGHRS and CDR2 YFSETQ. This CDR3 has 16 amino acids. For the CDR3, the DNA is TGCGCCAGCAGCGTCCGGACAGGGGGCGATTCGTCAAAACTGTTTTTT. Its protein product is CASSVRTGGDSSKLFF.

The V and J genes are TRBV25-1 and TRBJ2-7, with 8 bases that match TRBD1. This CDR3 contains 14 residues. Germline V lookup: CDR1 MGHDK, CDR2 SYGVNS. Trimming at V came to 3 bases and at J to 2 bases, leaving 3 bases not matched to a gene. The CDR3 here is CASSDVTGAYEQYF. In DNA, the CDR3 is TGTGCCAGCAGTGATGTGACAGGGGCCTACGAGCAGTACTTC.

The chain carries TRBV6-1 and TRBJ2-5; perhaps TRBD2 as D (7 bases). The J call may be incorrect, as the DNA end agrees better with TRBJ2-7. Germline V gene data show CDR1 as MNHNS and CDR2 as SASEGT. The CDR3 is 15 amino acids. The CDR3 coding sequence is TGTGCCAGCAGTGAAGGAGGGGGGGCATCCTACGAGCAGTACTTC. This encodes CASSEGGGASYEQYF.